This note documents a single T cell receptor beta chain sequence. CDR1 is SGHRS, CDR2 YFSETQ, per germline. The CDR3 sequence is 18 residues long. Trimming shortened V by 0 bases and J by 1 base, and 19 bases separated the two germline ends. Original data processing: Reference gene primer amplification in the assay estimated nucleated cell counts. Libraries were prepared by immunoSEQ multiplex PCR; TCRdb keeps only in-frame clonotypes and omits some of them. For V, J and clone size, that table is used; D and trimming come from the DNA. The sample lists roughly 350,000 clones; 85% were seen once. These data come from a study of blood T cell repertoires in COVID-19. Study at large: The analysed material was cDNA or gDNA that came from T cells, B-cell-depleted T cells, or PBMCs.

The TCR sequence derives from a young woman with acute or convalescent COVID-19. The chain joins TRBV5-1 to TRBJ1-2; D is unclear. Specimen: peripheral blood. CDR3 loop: CASSLAIDTSPNNYGYTF. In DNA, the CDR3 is TGCGCCAGCAGCTTGGCCATAGACACTTCACCGAATAACTATGGCTACACCTTC.